Below are 20 T cell receptor beta chains sequenced from a single sample in a study of blood T cell repertoires in COVID-19. Data came from immunoSEQ multiplex PCR; TCRdb stores just in-frame clones and leaves some out. This table has more than 200,000 clones, approximately 90% appearing once. The sample taken for sequencing was PBMCs or T cells enriched from blood (not recorded which). The source is a man aged 30 to 39 who had recovered from COVID-19.

The chain carries TRBV14 and TRBJ2-6; D may be TRBD2 (7 bases). Between the trimmed V and J ends, which lost 2 bases and 4 bases, there was a span of 12 bases. Germline V gives CDR1 SGHDN, CDR2 FVKESK. The CDR3 runs 16 residues. The CDR3 DNA reads TGTGCCAGCAGCCAAACAGGGAGGGTCGGGGCCAACGTCCTGACTTTC. This encodes CASSQTGRVGANVLTF.

The chain recombines TRBV7-8 with TRBJ2-7; TRBD2 agrees at 7 bases. The CDR3 has 14 amino acids. CDR1 and CDR2 (germline): SGHVS, FQNEAQ. Losses at the gene ends were 5 bases for V and 6 bases for J; bases not matched to a gene: 10. The CDR3, as DNA: TGTGCCAGCAGCCCCTGGGAGGGGAGCTTCGAGCAGTACTTC. Encoded protein: CASSPWEGSFEQYF.

The chain links TRBV21-1 to TRBJ1-5; the D segment call TRBD1 is taken from the table without a DNA check. TRBV21-1 is recorded as a pseudogene. The CDR3 runs to 17 residues. CDR3 sequence: CASSKGWDRGAKGPQHF. CDR3 DNA: TGTGCCAGCAGCAAAGGTTGGGACAGGGGCGCCAAAGGGCCCCAGCATTTT.

This rearrangement joins TRBV7-9 to TRBJ1-1; TRBD1 aligns across 7 bases. The junction had 4 bases not matched to a gene; V was cut back by 5 bases and J by 1 base. Germline V CDR1 and CDR2: SEHNR, FQNEAQ (reference sequence). This CDR3 region has 14 residues. For the CDR3, the DNA is TGTGCCAGCAGCAAAGGGACAGCGAACACTGAAGCTTTCTTT. Amino acid sequence: CASSKGTANTEAFF. Based on the CDR3 plus reference TRBV7-9 and TRBJ1-1, the full variable domain is DTGVSQNPRHKITKRGQNVTFRCDPISEHNRLYWYRQTLGQGPEFLTYFQNEAQLEKSRLLSDRFSAERPKGSFSTLEIQRTEQGDSAMYLCASSKGTANTEAFFGQGTRLTVV.

The CDR3 region has the DNA TGTGCCAGCAGCTTAGCCTGGCTAGCGGAAACTAGCACAGATACGCAGTATTTT. Protein product: CASSLAWLAETSTDTQYF. The chain uses TRBV7-2 and TRBJ2-3; 7 nucleotides line up with TRBD2. With 0 bases clipped from V and 0 bases from J, the junction kept 9 bases outside the gene matches. CDR3 size: 18 residues. Looked up from germline, CDR1 is SGHTA and CDR2 is FQGNSA.

This chain joins TRBV13 and TRBJ2-1, with D unclear. The germline CDR1 and CDR2 sequences are PRHDT and FYEKMQ (reference sequence). The CDR3 runs 14 residues. The V and J ends lost 4 bases and 8 bases respectively, with 15 bases between them. This chain's CDR3 is CASSSSSSIHEQFF. Here the CDR3 DNA reads TGTGCCAGCAGCTCTTCGAGTAGCATCCATGAGCAGTTCTTC.

The V gene is TRBV6-5, the J gene TRBJ1-5, with D maybe TRBD1 (6 bases). Per germline, CDR1 MNHEY and CDR2 SVGAGI. The CDR3 runs 15 residues. The germline V and J ends were trimmed by 5 bases and 4 bases, with 15 bases remaining between them. The CDR3 coding sequence is TGTGCCAGCAGTCCCACCGGGAGGGGGAATCAGCCCCAGCATTTT. Translation gives CASSPTGRGNQPQHF.

The V call is TRBV7-9, the J call TRBJ1-4, with 10 bases lining up with TRBD1. Trimming removed 1 base from V and 7 bases from J; junction bases left unmatched: 3. Looked up from germline, CDR1 is SEHNR and CDR2 is FQNEAQ (reference sequence). The length of the CDR3 is 15 residues. In DNA form, the CDR3 reads TGTGCCAGCAGCTTAGGGACAGGGGGAAGTGAAAAACTGTTTTTT. It is translated as CASSLGTGGSEKLFF.

The chain's CDR3 is CASSLGRQGGTDTQYF. CDR3 DNA: TGTGCCAGCAGCTTGGGACGACAGGGGGGCACAGATACGCAGTATTTT. The gene calls are TRBV5-8 and TRBJ2-3; 9 nucleotides match TRBD1. The CDR3 totals 16 residues. The V segment lost 0 bases and the J segment 1 base; nucleotides outside the gene matches: 3. Germline loops: CDR1 SGHTS, CDR2 YDEGEE. The full variable domain, rest sourced from reference TRBV5-8 and TRBJ2-3, is EAGVTQSPTHLIKTRGQQATLRCSPISGHTSVYWYQQALGLGLQFLLWYDEGEERNRGNFPPRFSGRQFPNYSSELNVNALELEDSALYLCASSLGRQGGTDTQYFGPGTRLTVL.

V gene TRBV27 combines with J gene TRBJ1-4; no firm D call. This CDR3 has 13 residues. From germline, CDR1 is MNHEY and CDR2 SMNVEV (reference sequence). Trimming removed 0 bases at V and 8 bases at J, with 7 bases between. CDR3 nucleotides: TGTGCCAGCAGTTTATCGCGATCGGAAAAACTGTTTTTT. Translated: CASSLSRSEKLFF.

V and J are TRBV3-1 (or the pseudogene TRBV3-2) and TRBJ1-2; weak D call: TRBD1 (5 bases). The germline gives CDR1 LGHDT, CDR2 YNNKEL (reference sequence). Trimming took off 4 bases at V and 4 bases at J, with 16 bases between the two ends. This CDR3 is built from 15 residues. The CDR3 DNA sequence: TGTGCCAGCAGCCGGCCGACAGTTGGAGTCTATGGCTACACCTTC. Encoded protein: CASSRPTVGVYGYTF.

The chain joins TRBV11-2 to TRBJ1-6, with a possible D match to TRBD1 (5 bases). Trimming pared 5 bases from V and 10 bases from J, leaving 15 bases between. The germline V gene has CDR1 SGHAT and CDR2 FQNNGV. CDR3 length: 14 amino acids. The CDR3 is CASSQGGVQSPLHF. CDR3 nucleotides: TGTGCCAGCAGCCAGGGAGGGGTTCAGTCACCCCTCCACTTT.

The CDR3 loop is CASSPHSQETQYF. In nucleotides, the CDR3 is TGTGCCAGCAGCCCCCACTCCCAAGAGACCCAGTACTTC. The chain has TRBV7-9 and TRBJ2-5; D gene ambiguous. Germline V CDR1 and CDR2: SEHNR, FQNEAQ (reference sequence). Trimming left V 5 bases short and J 1 base short, with 8 bases between. This CDR3 has 13 amino acids.

The V call is TRBV7-9, the J call TRBJ2-7, with a possible D match to TRBD1 (6 bases). CDR3 length: 14 amino acids. From germline, CDR1 is SEHNR and CDR2 FQNEAQ (reference sequence). Trimming cost V 5 bases and J 0 bases, with 11 bases left between them. The CDR3 is CASSVGHTSYEQYF. Here the CDR3 DNA reads TGTGCCAGCAGCGTGGGACACACCTCCTACGAGCAGTACTTC. The whole variable domain, filled in from reference TRBV7-9 and TRBJ2-7, reads DTGVSQNPRHKITKRGQNVTFRCDPISEHNRLYWYRQTLGQGPEFLTYFQNEAQLEKSRLLSDRFSAERPKGSFSTLEIQRTEQGDSAMYLCASSVGHTSYEQYFGPGTRLTVT.

The rearrangement joins TRBV6-2 or TRBV6-3 to TRBJ1-2; 7 bases are shared with TRBD1. With V trimmed by 5 bases and J by 2 bases, 8 bases remained unmatched. Germline V CDR1 and CDR2: MNHEY, SVGEGT. This CDR3 is built from 15 residues. This CDR3 is CASSLPQQGNYGYTF. CDR3 nucleotide sequence: TGTGCCAGCAGTCTACCCCAACAGGGGAACTATGGCTACACCTTC.

With respect to this clone: One end of the junction does not line up with germline, which may come from a read error. The genes are TRBV27 and TRBJ1-2; 8 bases agree with TRBD1. This CDR3 has 15 residues. The germline V gene has CDR1 MNHEY and CDR2 SMNVEV (reference sequence). The CDR3 nucleotides are TGTGCCAGCAGTCTATCGGACAGGGCCATATATGGCTACACCTTC. Its protein product is CASSLSDRAIYGYTF.

The CDR3 DNA sequence: TGTGCCAGCTCCCTCTCTGGAAACACCATATATTTT. Its translation: CASSLSGNTIYF. The chain employs TRBV11-2 and TRBJ1-3; no reliable D call. The V end lost 8 bases, the J end lost 0 bases, and 5 bases lay between the germline ends. Per the germline V gene, CDR1 is SGHAT and CDR2 is FQNNGV. This CDR3 has 12 residues. Full variable domain (rest looked up from reference TRBV11-2 and TRBJ1-3): EAGVAQSPRYKIIEKRQSVAFWCNPISGHATLYWYQQILGQGPKLLIQFQNNGVVDDSQLPKDRFSAERLKGVDSTLKIQPAKLEDSAVYLCASSLSGNTIYFGEGSWLTVV.

This rearrangement joins TRBV5-1 to TRBJ2-7, with TRBD1 matching over 8 bases. This CDR3 is built from 13 residues. Per the germline V gene, CDR1 is SGHRS and CDR2 is YFSETQ. J gave up 8 bases and V 2 bases, and 6 bases lay outside the gene matches. The DNA for the CDR3 is TGCGCCAGCAGCTTCGGGCAGGGGGCGAAGCAGTACTTC. This sequence encodes CASSFGQGAKQYF.

The V call is TRBV3-1 (or the pseudogene TRBV3-2), the J call TRBJ2-3; perhaps TRBD2 as D (5 bases). V lost 4 bases and J 0 bases, leaving 11 bases between the germline ends. Germline V gene lookup returns CDR1 LGHDT and CDR2 YNNKEL (reference sequence). The CDR3 loop spans 15 amino acids. The CDR3 DNA follows: TGTGCCAGCAGCCCAGCAGCGGCTAGCACAGATACGCAGTATTTT. Translated: CASSPAAASTDTQYF.

The chain is built from TRBV19 and TRBJ1-4; D gene uncertain. The CDR3 totals 16 residues. The V gene lost 3 bases and the J gene lost 0 bases, with 11 bases spanning the gap. CDR1 is LNHDA, CDR2 SQIVND, per germline (reference sequence). This CDR3 is CASSIGSSATNEKLFF. In DNA, the CDR3 is TGTGCCAGTAGTATCGGGAGCTCAGCAACTAATGAAAAACTGTTTTTT.